This TCR beta chain was observed in a study of T cells in women clearing cervical HPV infection. All participants had a single incident cervical HPV16 infection, and prevalent HPV16 infections were excluded. On this clone itself: The antigen remains undetermined. The sequence runs out 3 residues before the end of the CDR3; the remainder is reconstructed from the germline J gene.

General study results and limits: Associations may precede or follow infection; HPV-specific or memory T cells were not isolated. Repertoire richness, not evenness, was significantly elevated in CIN3+ cases versus controls.

Average input was around 1,100 ng genomic DNA for immunoSEQ TCR beta CDR3 amplification. Generated by immunoSEQ multiplex PCR, the TCRdb table keeps only in-frame clones and is missing some. The sample's table shows about 48,000 clones. CDR3 length: 20 amino acids. Per germline, CDR1 DFQATT and CDR2 SNEGSKA (reference sequence). Trimming took off 5 bases at V and 4 bases at J, with 30 bases between the two ends. Sequenced sample: blood buffy coat. This receptor was identified in a woman aged 18-70 years with a cervical HPV16 infection that either progressed to CIN3+ or cleared (not recorded which). The rearrangement uses TRBV20-1 and TRBJ1-6; D is perhaps TRBD1 (5 bases). CDR3 loop: CSAAALGGWGERGYNSPLHF. The sequenced part of the CDR3 DNA is TGCAGTGCTGCCGCACTGGGGGGATGGGGGGAAAGGGGATATAATTCACCC.